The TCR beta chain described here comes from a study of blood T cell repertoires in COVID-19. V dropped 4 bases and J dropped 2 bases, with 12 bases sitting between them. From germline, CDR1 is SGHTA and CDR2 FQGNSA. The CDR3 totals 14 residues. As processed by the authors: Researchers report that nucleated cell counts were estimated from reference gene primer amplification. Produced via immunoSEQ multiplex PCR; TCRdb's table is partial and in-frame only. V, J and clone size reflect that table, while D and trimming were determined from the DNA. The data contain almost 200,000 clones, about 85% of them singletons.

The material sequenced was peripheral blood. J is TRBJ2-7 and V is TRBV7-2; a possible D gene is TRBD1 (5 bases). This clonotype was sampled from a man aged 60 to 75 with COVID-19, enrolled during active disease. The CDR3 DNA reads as TGTGCCAGCAGCTGGGGCAGGTTCGCCTACGAGCAGTACTTC. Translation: CASSWGRFAYEQYF.